These T cell receptor beta chains were read from a single sample in a study of CD8 T cells in ankylosing spondylitis. Using its own MiXCR run on the 5' RACE reads, TCRdb lists one record per CDR3 protein. The sample comprises roughly 370,000 distinct CDR3 sequences, around 22% of which are singletons, and less than 20% rests with the top ten. The sample was blood, either unsorted or a sorted T cell fraction (not recorded which). Receptors were obtained from a male donor with ankylosing spondylitis. The CDR3 runs from the conserved cysteine through the conserved F or W. The D gene is left open where the match is weak. Clone size is shown for a subset of rows, as once, few, many or a class of expanded clone.

V	D	J	size	CDR3	DNA
TRBV20-1	TRBD2	TRBJ2-5	.	CSAFGLAGVGETQYF	TGCAGTGCTTTCGGACTAGCGGGAGTTGGAGAGACCCAGTACTTC
TRBV2	.	TRBJ1-5	.	CASRESNQPQHF	TGTGCCAGCAGGGAGAGCAATCAGCCCCAGCATTTT
TRBV5-1	.	TRBJ2-4	.	CASSLTGTSGQNIQYF	TGCGCCAGCAGCTTGACGGGAACTTCTGGACAAAACATTCAGTACTTC
TRBV27	.	TRBJ2-7	.	CASRGRGEITQQYF	TGTGCCAGCAGAGGACGGGGAGAGATTACGCAGCAGTACTTC
TRBV18	.	TRBJ1-1	few	CASSPPVDTEAFF	TGTGCCAGCTCACCCCCGGTGGACACTGAAGCTTTCTTT
TRBV27	.	TRBJ1-1	.	CASSLDSPPNTEAFF	TGTGCCAGCAGTCTCGACTCCCCACCTAACACTGAAGCTTTCTTT
TRBV7-2	.	TRBJ1-4	few	CASSLKGWEKLFF	TGTGCCAGCAGCTTAAAGGGTTGGGAAAAACTGTTTTTT
TRBV5-1	TRBD1	TRBJ2-5	.	CASSQSPGQGNQETQYF	TGCGCCAGCAGCCAAAGCCCGGGACAGGGGAACCAAGAGACCCAGTACTTC
TRBV7-2	.	TRBJ2-7	few	CASSFVGEQYF	TGTGCCAGCAGCTTCGTCGGGGAGCAGTACTTC
TRBV5-1	TRBD1	TRBJ1-1	few	CASSLVSSGQGVGEAFF	TGCGCCAGCAGCTTGGTTTCGTCGGGCCAGGGGGTAGGGGAAGCTTTCTTT